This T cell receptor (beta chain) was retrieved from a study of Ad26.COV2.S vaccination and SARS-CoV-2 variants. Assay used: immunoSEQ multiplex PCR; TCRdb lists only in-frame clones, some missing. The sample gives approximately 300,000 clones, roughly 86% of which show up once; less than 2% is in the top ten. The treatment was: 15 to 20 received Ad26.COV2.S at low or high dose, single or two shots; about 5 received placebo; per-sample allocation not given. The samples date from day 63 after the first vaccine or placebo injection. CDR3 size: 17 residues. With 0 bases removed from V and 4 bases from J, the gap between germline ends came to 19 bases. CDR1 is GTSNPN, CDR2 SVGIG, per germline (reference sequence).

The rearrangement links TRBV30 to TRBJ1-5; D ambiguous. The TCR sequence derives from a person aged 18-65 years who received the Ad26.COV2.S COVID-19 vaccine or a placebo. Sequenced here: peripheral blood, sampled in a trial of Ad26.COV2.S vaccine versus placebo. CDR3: CAWSVRSGRPGNQPQHF. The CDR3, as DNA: TGTGCCTGGAGTGTACGATCCGGCCGACCGGGAAATCAGCCCCAGCATTTT.